This TCR beta chain was captured in a study of CD8 T cells in ankylosing spondylitis. Overall study findings and caveats: The study identified a TCR beta motif of several highly homologous variants that appeared characteristic of ankylosing spondylitis blood. According to the report, clones linked to the disease were significantly enriched in matched synovial fluid samples taken from ankylosing spondylitis patients. Researchers report that disease-linked clones proved CD8+ and relatively rare in peripheral blood.

Construction of TCR beta libraries was performed using quantitative 5'-RACE with molecular barcodes. One entry per CDR3 protein results from TCRdb running MiXCR on the 5' RACE reads. The sample holds some 800,000 distinct CDR3 sequences, around 11% seen once. Trimming left V 3 bases short and J 8 bases short, with 15 bases between. CDR3 length: 14 residues. Germline values: CDR1 SGHRS, CDR2 YFSETQ. This clonotype was seen many times. Its specificity is not known. This TCR was sampled from a male donor with ankylosing spondylitis. The sequencing input was blood, either unsorted or a sorted T cell fraction (not recorded which). The rearrangement joins TRBV5-1 to TRBJ2-1; perhaps D is TRBD1 or TRBD2 (6 bases each). The CDR3 loop is CASSSSGGEDEQFF. Here the CDR3 DNA reads TGCGCCAGCAGCTCGTCCGGGGGCGAGGATGAGCAGTTCTTC. Full variable domain (outside the CDR3, taken from reference TRBV5-1 and TRBJ2-1): KAGVTQTPRYLIKTRGQQVTLSCSPISGHRSVSWYQQTPGQGLQFLFEYFSETQRNKGNFPGRFSGRQFSNSRSEMNVSTLELGDSALYLCASSSSGGEDEQFFGPGTRLTVL.